The clone carrying this T cell receptor beta chain was seen once. This specimen belongs to a study of OX40 agonist ivuxolimab in advanced cancers. The germline gives CDR1 MNHNY, CDR2 SVGAGI (reference sequence). The CDR3 extends over 13 amino acids. The V end was cut by 2 bases, the J end by 4 bases, with 8 bases between. Only in-frame clones appear in the TCRdb table, and some are missing; sequencing was by immunoSEQ multiplex PCR. The sample holds about 77,000 clones; more than 80% are singletons and the top ten take 2% to 2.5%. This TCR was recovered from an adult with an advanced solid tumor such as melanoma, head and neck, liver or kidney cancer. The rearrangement links TRBV6-6 to TRBJ1-1; D not certain. This material consisted of CD4+ or CD8+ T cells sorted from blood, taken in a trial of the OX40 agonist ivuxolimab. The CDR3 here is CASSYRELTEAFF. The CDR3 DNA follows: TGTGCCAGCAGTTACCGGGAGCTCACTGAAGCTTTCTTT.